This TCR beta chain was sequenced for a study of T cell changes during pregnancy in multiple sclerosis. Sequenced by immunoSEQ multiplex PCR; TCRdb stores in-frame clones only, minus some. The table records about 39,000 clones, 80% to 95% of them present only once. The CDR3 runs 12 residues. Per the germline V gene, CDR1 is MRHNA and CDR2 is SNTAGT. Trimming pared 6 bases from V and 2 bases from J, leaving 7 bases between. V is TRBV6-4 and J is TRBJ1-2; D unclear. The TCR was taken from a female donor in good health, enrolled as a control in a pregnancy study. The specimen comprised CD4+ T cells from peripheral blood mononuclear cells, sampled in the third trimester of pregnancy. The CDR3 region has the DNA TGTGCCAGCAGGGACGGCAACTATGGCTACACCTTC. Its protein product is CASRDGNYGYTF.